The 9 T cell receptor beta chains presented below share a single source sample, sequenced in a study of regulatory T cells in long-lasting Graves disease. Combining iRepertoire HTBI primers with Arm-PCR of CDR3 regions, the authors built TCR beta libraries. TCRdb itself ran the multiplex PCR reads through MiXCR, one entry per CDR3 protein. Among about 620,000 distinct CDR3 sequences listed, 16% were seen once. Stated time point: newly diagnosed GD, antithyroid drugs for less than 3 months. The TCR library was made from RNA that had been extracted from PBMCs in TRIzol. The data were also submitted as part of a second study, on T cells in Graves' hyperthyroidism and ophthalmopathy.

The specimen was peripheral blood mononuclear cells (PBMCs), collected at new diagnosis, from a patient treated with antithyroid drugs. The receptors here all came from a woman under 40 with Graves disease.

Many counts were recorded for this clonotype. The rearrangement joins TRBV27 to TRBJ1-1; 8 positions match TRBD1. The V and J ends lost 1 base and 5 bases, in that order; junction bases with no gene match: 3. Germline V gene sequence: CDR1 MNHEY, CDR2 SMNVEV (reference sequence). The CDR3 length is 14 residues. This chain's CDR3 is CASSLLYRGTEAFF. The CDR3 DNA is TGTGCCAGCAGTTTATTATACAGGGGGACTGAAGCTTTCTTT.

The chain combines TRBV20-1 with TRBJ2-1, with 7 bases matching TRBD2. V dropped 7 bases and J dropped 4; count of bases not matched to a gene: 13. Germline V gene sequence: CDR1 DFQATT, CDR2 SNEGSKA (reference sequence). This CDR3 is 15 amino acids long. Here the CDR3 DNA reads TGCAGTGGTAGCGGCGGGGACTATGAATACAATGAGCAGTTCTTC. Translated: CSGSGGDYEYNEQFF.

With regard to this clonotype: One junction end disagrees with the germline gene, perhaps due to a read error. The chain has TRBV20-1 and TRBJ2-7, with TRBD2 matching over 8 bases. The germline CDR1 and CDR2 sequences are DFQATT and SNEGSKA (reference sequence). CDR3 length: 14 residues. CDR3 loop: CSASRGSGGYEQHF. As DNA, the CDR3 is TGCAGTGCTAGTAGGGGATCGGGGGGGTACGAGCAGCACTTC.

This clonotype was found a few times. The chain joins TRBV20-1 to TRBJ1-1, with a weak D call TRBD1 (5 bases). The germline V gene has CDR1 DFQATT and CDR2 SNEGSKA (reference sequence). V lost 1 base and J 2 bases, leaving 14 bases between the germline ends. The CDR3 length is 15 residues. CDR3: CSARATQGLNTEAFF. The CDR3 nucleotides are TGCAGTGCTAGAGCAACCCAGGGACTTAACACTGAAGCTTTCTTT.

The sample holds a few counts of this clonotype. One end of the junction does not line up with germline, which may come from a read error. This chain connects TRBV28 to TRBJ2-6; 10 nucleotides match TRBD1. Per germline, CDR1 MDHEN and CDR2 SYDVKM. The CDR3 is 14 residues long. The CDR3: CGTGDLSGANVLTF. CDR3 nucleotides: TGCGGGACAGGGGACCTCTCTGGGGCCAACGTCCTGACTTTC.

This clonotype was seen at least ten times. The chain recombines TRBV7-3 with TRBJ1-2, with unresolved D. Germline V lookup: CDR1 SGHTA, CDR2 FQGTGA. The CDR3 loop spans 13 amino acids. Trimming shortened V by 2 bases and J by 8 bases, and 12 bases separated the two germline ends. CDR3 protein: CASSLGSAVGYTF. The CDR3 DNA follows: TGTGCCAGCAGCTTAGGATCTGCGGTCGGCTACACCTTC.

The genes are TRBV11-2 and TRBJ2-7, with D hard to call. The V end lost 1 base, the J end lost 3 bases, and 10 bases lay between the germline ends. The germline CDR1 and CDR2 sequences are SGHAT and FQNNGV. The CDR3 has 14 residues. In DNA, the CDR3 is TGTGCCAGCAGCTTAGTGGCAGAATTCTACGAGCAGTACTTC. This encodes CASSLVAEFYEQYF. The full variable domain, with the rest looked up from reference TRBV11-2 and TRBJ2-7, is EAGVAQSPRYKIIEKRQSVAFWCNPISGHATLYWYQQILGQGPKLLIQFQNNGVVDDSQLPKDRFSAERLKGVDSTLKIQPAKLEDSAVYLCASSLVAEFYEQYFGPGTRLTVT.

At least ten counts were recorded for this clonotype. J is TRBJ2-1 and V is TRBV11-2, with a tentative D call TRBD1 (5 bases). V dropped 3 bases and J dropped 9 bases, with 18 bases sitting between them. Germline CDR1 reads SGHAT; CDR2 reads FQNNGV. The CDR3 loop spans 15 amino acids. The CDR3 coding sequence is TGTGCCAGCAGCTTGGTACCGCAGGGTATCGGTGAGCAGTTCTTC. Translated: CASSLVPQGIGEQFF.

V and J are TRBV6-1 and TRBJ2-7; perhaps TRBD2 as D (6 bases). The CDR3 loop spans 13 amino acids. CDR1 MNHNS and CDR2 SASEGT come from the germline V gene. V was clipped by 6 bases and J by 4 bases, with 13 bases between them. CDR3 in amino acids: CASSRERAYEQYF. For the CDR3, the DNA is TGTGCCAGCAGCCGGGAGCGGGCTTACGAGCAGTACTTC.